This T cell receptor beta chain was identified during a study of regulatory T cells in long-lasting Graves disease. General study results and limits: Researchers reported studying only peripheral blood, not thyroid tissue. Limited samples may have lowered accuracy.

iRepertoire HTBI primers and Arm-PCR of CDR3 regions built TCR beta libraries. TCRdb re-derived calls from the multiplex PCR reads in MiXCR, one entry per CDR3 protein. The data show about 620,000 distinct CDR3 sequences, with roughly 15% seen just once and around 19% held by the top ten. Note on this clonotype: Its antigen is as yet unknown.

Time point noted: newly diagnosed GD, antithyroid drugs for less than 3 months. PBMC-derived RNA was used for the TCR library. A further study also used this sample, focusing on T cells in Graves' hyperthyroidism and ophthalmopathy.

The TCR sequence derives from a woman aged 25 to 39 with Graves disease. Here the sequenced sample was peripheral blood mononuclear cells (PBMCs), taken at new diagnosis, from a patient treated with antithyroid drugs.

The CDR3 DNA is TGTGCCAGCAGCCGGACAGGGGAAGGCAATCAGCCCCAGCATTTT. It is translated as CASSRTGEGNQPQHF. This chain connects TRBV9 to TRBJ1-5, with TRBD1 identical over 9 bases. The CDR3 has 15 residues. Trimming at V came to 4 bases and at J to 2 bases, leaving 4 bases not matched to a gene. Germline assignment: CDR1 SGDLS and CDR2 YYNGEE.